The entry below gives a single TCR beta chain sequence along with its context. Its target is not known. This sample is part of a study of radiation and T cells in renal cell carcinoma. The study, taken as a whole, reports: Top tumor clonotypes rose in blood 2 weeks post-radiation, then contracted. Baseline intratumoral clonotype presence is unknown without pretreatment biopsies.

The repertoire was sequenced with immunoSEQ multiplex PCR; TCRdb's copy has only in-frame clones and lacks some. This sample yields about 91,000 clones, of which 65% to 85% are seen a single time; 5% to 7.5% belongs to the top ten. Germline CDR1 is SGHAT and CDR2 is FQDESV (reference sequence). This CDR3 comprises 16 residues. V was pared by 6 bases and J by 6 bases, with 15 bases of the junction left unmatched. The time point denotes: baseline pretreatment blood. Sample treatment: 15 Gy SBRT to primary tumor, nephrectomy 4 weeks later. The tumor was a clear cell renal cell carcinoma. This sequence was found in a man aged 55 to 70 with renal cell carcinoma. Specimen: blood, collected from a patient whose treatment included radiotherapy and nephrectomy. The chain uses TRBV11-1 and TRBJ1-2; TRBD1 matches 8 bases. CDR3 sequence reads: CASRSDVGTGRDGYTF. In DNA form, the CDR3 reads TGTGCCAGCAGATCAGATGTTGGGACAGGACGCGATGGCTACACCTTC.